The 5 T cell receptor beta chains presented below share a single source sample, sequenced in a study of Graves' ophthalmopathy and Graves' hyperthyroidism. The authors amplified TCR beta CDR3 regions from RNA transcripts. Scientists carried out first-round RT-PCR using HTBI primers and then a second-round multiplex PCR. MiXCR was run by TCRdb on the multiplex PCR reads, yielding one entry per CDR3 protein. Of roughly 380,000 distinct CDR3 sequences in the sample, over 15% were seen once. The material sequenced was peripheral blood. All receptors come from a young woman with stable Graves' hyperthyroidism.

V and J are TRBV27 and TRBJ1-1; 8 nucleotides align to TRBD1. Germline lookup yields CDR1 MNHEY and CDR2 SMNVEV (reference sequence). This CDR3 has 14 residues. Trimming cost V 6 bases and J 7 bases; bases outside gene matches: 10. This CDR3 is CASSSGQGIGEAFF. The CDR3 DNA reads as TGTGCCAGCAGCTCAGGACAGGGTATAGGTGAAGCTTTCTTT.

The chain has TRBV7-6 and TRBJ2-4, with no clear D. The CDR3 is 13 residues long. Trimming shortened V by 4 bases and J by 8 bases, and 12 bases separated the two germline ends. Germline CDR1 SGHVS, CDR2 FNYEAQ. The CDR3 DNA is TGTGCCAGCAGCTCCCGCCTGTCCCACATTCAGTACTTC. This gives the protein CASSSRLSHIQYF.

The chain carries TRBV11-1 and TRBJ2-7; D is possibly TRBD2 (5 bases). Germline values: CDR1 SGHAT, CDR2 FQDESV (reference sequence). V was cut by 5 bases and J by 3 bases, with 11 bases left in between. The length of the CDR3 is 13 residues. DNA of the CDR3: TGTGCCAGCAGCCCTGAGAGGGACTACGAGCAGTACTTC. Its protein is CASSPERDYEQYF.

This clonotype was found many times. The chain combines TRBV6-2 or TRBV6-3 with TRBJ2-7; TRBD2 is a possible D gene (6 bases). Trimming removed 5 bases from V and 6 bases from J, with 14 bases in between. Germline V gene data show CDR1 as MNHEY and CDR2 as SVGEGT. CDR3 length: 13 residues. The CDR3 sequence: CASSRDFLGEQYF. In nucleotides, the CDR3 is TGTGCCAGCAGTAGGGACTTTCTAGGCGAGCAGTACTTC.

This clonotype has ten or more counts. The chain carries TRBV12-3 or TRBV12-4 and TRBJ2-2, with TRBD1 matching 7 bases. The V gene end was trimmed by 7 bases and the J gene end by 7 bases; junction bases not matched to a gene: 6. The CDR3 runs to 13 residues. CDR3 amino acids: CASNRGRGGELFF. The CDR3 DNA follows: TGTGCCAGCAATAGGGGGCGCGGCGGGGAGCTGTTTTTT.